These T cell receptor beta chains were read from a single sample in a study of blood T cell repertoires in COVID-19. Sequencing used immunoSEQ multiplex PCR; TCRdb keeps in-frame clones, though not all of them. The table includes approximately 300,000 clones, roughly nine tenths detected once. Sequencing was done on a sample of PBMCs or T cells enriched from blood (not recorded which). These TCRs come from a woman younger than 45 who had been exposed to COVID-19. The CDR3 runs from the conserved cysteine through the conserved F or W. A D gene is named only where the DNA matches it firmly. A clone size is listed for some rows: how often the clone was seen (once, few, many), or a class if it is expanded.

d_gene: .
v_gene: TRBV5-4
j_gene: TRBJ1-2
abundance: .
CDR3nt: TGTGCCAGCAGCTACGCCGAGGGTCGGGGTTATGGCTACACCTTC
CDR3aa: CASSYAEGRGYGYTF

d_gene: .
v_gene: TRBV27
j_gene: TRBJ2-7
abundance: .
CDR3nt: TGTGCCAGCAGTTTATCGTCCGACAGGTCCTACGAGCAGTACTTC
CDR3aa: CASSLSSDRSYEQYF

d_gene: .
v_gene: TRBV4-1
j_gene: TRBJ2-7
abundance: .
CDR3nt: TGCGCCAGCAGGGGGCCAAAGAGCTCCTACGAGCAGTACTTC
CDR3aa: CASRGPKSSYEQYF

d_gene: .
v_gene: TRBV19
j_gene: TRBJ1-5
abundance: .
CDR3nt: TGTGCCGCCAACAGAGACGGAAATCAGCCCCAGCATTTT
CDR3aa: CAANRDGNQPQHF

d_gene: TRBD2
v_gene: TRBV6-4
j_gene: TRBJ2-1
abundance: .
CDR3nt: TGTGCCAGCAGTCATACTAGCGGGGGGCCGGGGGAGCAGTTCTTC
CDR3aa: CASSHTSGGPGEQFF

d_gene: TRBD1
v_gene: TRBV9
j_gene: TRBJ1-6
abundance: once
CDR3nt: TGTGCCAGCCGCCGAGACAGGGTCAATTCACCCCTCCACTTT
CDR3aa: CASRRDRVNSPLHF

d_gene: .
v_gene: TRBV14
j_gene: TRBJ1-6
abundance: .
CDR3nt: TGTGCCAGCAGCCAAGTGGGGGCGTCACCCCTCCACTTT
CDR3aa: CASSQVGASPLHF

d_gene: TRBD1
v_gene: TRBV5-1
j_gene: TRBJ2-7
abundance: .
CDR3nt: TGCGCCAGCAGCCTTAGGACAGGAGCCTACGAGCAGTACTTC
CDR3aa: CASSLRTGAYEQYF

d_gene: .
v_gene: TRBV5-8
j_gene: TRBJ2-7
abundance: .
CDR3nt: TGTGCCACTAAGGGGAGGTCCTACGAGCAGTACTTC
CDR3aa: CATKGRSYEQYF

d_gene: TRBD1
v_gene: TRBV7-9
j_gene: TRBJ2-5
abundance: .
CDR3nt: TGTGCCAGCAGCTTAGGAGACAGGGATCAAGAGACCCAGTACTTC
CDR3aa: CASSLGDRDQETQYF

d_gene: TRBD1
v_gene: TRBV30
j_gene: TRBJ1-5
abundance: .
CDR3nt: TGTGCCTGGAGCCTCGGACAGGGGGGACAGCCCCAGCATTTT
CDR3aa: CAWSLGQGGQPQHF

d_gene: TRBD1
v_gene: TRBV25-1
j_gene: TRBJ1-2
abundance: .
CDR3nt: TGTGCCAGCAGTCAACCCGGGACAGAGGCAGGGTATGGCTACACCTTC
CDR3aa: CASSQPGTEAGYGYTF

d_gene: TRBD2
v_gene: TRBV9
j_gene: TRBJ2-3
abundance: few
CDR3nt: TGTGCCAGCAGCCCGCCGAATAGCGGGTCCACAGATACGCAGTATTTT
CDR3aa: CASSPPNSGSTDTQYF

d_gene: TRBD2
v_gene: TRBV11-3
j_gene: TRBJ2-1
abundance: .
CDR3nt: TGTGCCAGCAGCTTAGATGCCCGGCGGGGGGGATACAATGAGCAGTTCTTC
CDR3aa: CASSLDARRGGYNEQFF

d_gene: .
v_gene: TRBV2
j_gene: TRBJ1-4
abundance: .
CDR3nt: TGTGCCAGCAGTGTACCCGGCGGAAAACTGTTTTTT
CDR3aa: CASSVPGGKLFF

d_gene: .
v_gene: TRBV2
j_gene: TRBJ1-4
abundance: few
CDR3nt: TGTGCCAGCAGGCGCAGGTGGTCTAATGAAAAACTGTTTTTT
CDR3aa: CASRRRWSNEKLFF

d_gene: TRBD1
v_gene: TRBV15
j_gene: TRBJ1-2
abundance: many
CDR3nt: TGTGCCACCAGCAGAGACCCGGGGGGGTTCAGGGACAGGGGTCTTCCTGGGGGCTACACCTTC
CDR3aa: CATSRDPGGFRDRGLPGGYTF

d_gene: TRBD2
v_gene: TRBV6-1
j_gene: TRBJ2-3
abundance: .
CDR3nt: TGTGCCAGCAGTGAACTAGCGGGGAACCCAATTGGGACAGATACGCAGTATTTT
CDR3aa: CASSELAGNPIGTDTQYF

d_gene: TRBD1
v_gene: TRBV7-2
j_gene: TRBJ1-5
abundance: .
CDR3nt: TGTGCCAGCAGCTTAGGGGACAGGGGATTCCAGCCCCAGCATTTT
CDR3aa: CASSLGDRGFQPQHF

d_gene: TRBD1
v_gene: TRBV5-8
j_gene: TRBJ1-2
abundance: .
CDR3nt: TGTGCCAGCAGCTCGCACAGGGGGAACTATGGCTACACCTTC
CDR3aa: CASSSHRGNYGYTF

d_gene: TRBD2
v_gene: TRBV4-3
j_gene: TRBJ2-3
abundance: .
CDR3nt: TGCGCCAGCAGCCAAGGTCCTAGCGGGGGGAATACGCAGTATTTT
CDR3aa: CASSQGPSGGNTQYF

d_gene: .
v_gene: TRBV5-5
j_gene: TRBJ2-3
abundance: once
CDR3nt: TGTGCCAGCAGCCATGTTCAAGGGGCCCATTCCACAGATACGCAGTATTTT
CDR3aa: CASSHVQGAHSTDTQYF

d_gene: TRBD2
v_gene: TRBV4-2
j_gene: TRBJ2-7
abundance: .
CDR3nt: TGTGCCAGCAGCCAAGATCTGACGCGGGGGTACGAGCAGTACTTC
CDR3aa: CASSQDLTRGYEQYF

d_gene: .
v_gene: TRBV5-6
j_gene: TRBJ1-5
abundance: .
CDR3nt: TGTGCCAGCAGCCTTGTCGGGAGCCGTCAGCCCCAGCATTTT
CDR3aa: CASSLVGSRQPQHF

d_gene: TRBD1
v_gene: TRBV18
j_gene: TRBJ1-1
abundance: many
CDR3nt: TGTGCCAGCTCTCGACAGGGGAACACTGAAGCTTTCTTT
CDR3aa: CASSRQGNTEAFF

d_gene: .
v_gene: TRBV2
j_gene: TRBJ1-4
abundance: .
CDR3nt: TGTGCCAGCAGTGATCCGGGGGTTGAAAAACTGTTTTTT
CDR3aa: CASSDPGVEKLFF

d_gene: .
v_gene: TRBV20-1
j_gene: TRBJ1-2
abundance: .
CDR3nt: TGCTTGTATTCTAACTATGGCTACACCTTC
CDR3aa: CLYSNYGYTF

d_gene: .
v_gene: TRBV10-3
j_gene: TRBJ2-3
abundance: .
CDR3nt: TGTGCCATCGGGGGATGGGGGGAAGATACGCAGTATTTT
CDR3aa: CAIGGWGEDTQYF

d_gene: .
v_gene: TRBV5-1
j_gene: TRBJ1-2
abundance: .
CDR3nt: TGCGCCAGCAGCCGCCCAGGAAACTATGGCTACACCTTC
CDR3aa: CASSRPGNYGYTF

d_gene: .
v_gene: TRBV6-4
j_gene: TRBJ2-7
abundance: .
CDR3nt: TGTGCCAGCAGTCCCGAGGGGGGGTTCAACGAGCAGTACTTC
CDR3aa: CASSPEGGFNEQYF

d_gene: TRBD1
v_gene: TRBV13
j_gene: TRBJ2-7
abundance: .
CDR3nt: TGTGCCAGCAGCTCTGGGACAGGGAGATCCTACTACGAGCAGTACTTC
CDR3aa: CASSSGTGRSYYEQYF

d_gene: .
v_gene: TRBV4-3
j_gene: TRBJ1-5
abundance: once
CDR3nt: TGCGCCAGCAGCCATACAGGGACGAATCAGCCCCAGCATTTT
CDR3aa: CASSHTGTNQPQHF

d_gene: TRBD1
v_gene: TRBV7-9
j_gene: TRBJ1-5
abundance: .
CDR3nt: TGTGCCAGCAGCTTGCAGGGGGCTATGTCCCAGCATTTT
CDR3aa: CASSLQGAMSQHF

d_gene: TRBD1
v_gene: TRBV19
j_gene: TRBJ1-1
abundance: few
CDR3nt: TGTGCCAGTAGTGTGGACAGGGGGGGCACTGAAGCTTTCTTT
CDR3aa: CASSVDRGGTEAFF

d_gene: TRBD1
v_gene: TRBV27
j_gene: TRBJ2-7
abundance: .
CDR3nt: TGTGCCAGCAGTTTAGATGGGACAGGGTTTAGCTACGAGCAGTACTTC
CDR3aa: CASSLDGTGFSYEQYF

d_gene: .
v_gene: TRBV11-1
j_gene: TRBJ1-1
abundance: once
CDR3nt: TGTGCCAGCAGCCCGCAAGGACTTCTGAACACTGAAGCTTTCTTT
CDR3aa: CASSPQGLLNTEAFF

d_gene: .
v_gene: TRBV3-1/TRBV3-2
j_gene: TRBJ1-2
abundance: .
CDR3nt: TGTGCCAGCAGCCAAGTTGCCGGGGTAGGCTATGGCTACACCTTC
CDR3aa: CASSQVAGVGYGYTF

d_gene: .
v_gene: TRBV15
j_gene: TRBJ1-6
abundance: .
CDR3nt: TGTGCCACCGCGGGAAGGGACGGTAATTCACCCCTCCACTTT
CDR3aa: CATAGRDGNSPLHF

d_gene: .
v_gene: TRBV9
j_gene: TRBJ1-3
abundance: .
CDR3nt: TGTGCCAGCAGCGCCGGGGGAGTGGGAAACACCATATATTTT
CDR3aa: CASSAGGVGNTIYF

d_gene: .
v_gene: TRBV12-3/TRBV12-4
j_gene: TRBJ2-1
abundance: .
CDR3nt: TGTGCCAGCAGTTTTGACAGGTCCAATGAGCAGTTCTTC
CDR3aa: CASSFDRSNEQFF

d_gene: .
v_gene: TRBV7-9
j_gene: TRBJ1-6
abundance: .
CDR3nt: TGTGCCAGCGAAAAGGGGGGAGGGGTCTCCTATAATTCACCCCTCCACTTT
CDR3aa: CASEKGGGVSYNSPLHF

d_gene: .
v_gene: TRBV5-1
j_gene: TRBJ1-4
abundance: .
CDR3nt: TGCGCCAGCAGCTCTATTTCGGGGAATGAAAAACTGTTTTTT
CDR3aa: CASSSISGNEKLFF

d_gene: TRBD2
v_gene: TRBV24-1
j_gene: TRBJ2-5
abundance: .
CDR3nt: TGTGCCACCAGTGATGGGGGGGGAATGGAGACCCAGTACTTC
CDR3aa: CATSDGGGMETQYF

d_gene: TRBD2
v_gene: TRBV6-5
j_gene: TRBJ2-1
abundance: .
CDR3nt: TGTGCCAGCCGGGGGGGGAGGCAGTTCTTC
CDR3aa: CASRGGRQFF

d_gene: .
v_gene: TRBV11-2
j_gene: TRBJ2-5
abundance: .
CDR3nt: TGTGCCAGCAGCTTAGCTCGGGGGTACCAAGAGACCCAGTACTTC
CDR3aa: CASSLARGYQETQYF

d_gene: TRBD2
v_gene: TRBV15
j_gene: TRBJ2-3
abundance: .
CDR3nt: TGTGCCACCAGCAGCCTCGGGACTAGCCCAGATACGCAGTATTTT
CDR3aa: CATSSLGTSPDTQYF

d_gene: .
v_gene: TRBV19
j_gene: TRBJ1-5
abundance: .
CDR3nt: TGTGCCAGTAGTTACCCCTACAGGGAGAGAGGCAATCAGCCCCAGCATTTT
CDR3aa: CASSYPYRERGNQPQHF

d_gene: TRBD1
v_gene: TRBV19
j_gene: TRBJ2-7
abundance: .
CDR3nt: TGTGCCAGCTCAGCCGGGACAGGGGGTGGTTACGAGCAGTACTTC
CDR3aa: CASSAGTGGGYEQYF

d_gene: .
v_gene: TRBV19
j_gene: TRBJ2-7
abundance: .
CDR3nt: TGTGCCAGTAGTATTTCCATCTACATAGGGGGAAACGAGCAGTACTTC
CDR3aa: CASSISIYIGGNEQYF

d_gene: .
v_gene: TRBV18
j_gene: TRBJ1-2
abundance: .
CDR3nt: TGTGCCAGCTCACCATTTGCTCCCGTAGCTAACTATGGCTACACCTTC
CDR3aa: CASSPFAPVANYGYTF